These 14 T cell receptor beta chains came from one sample sequenced in a study of cytomegalovirus exposure and HLA in healthy donors. The PCR ran on 60 Vbeta and 13 Jbeta primers. Repertoires were generated with immunoSEQ multiplex PCR, while TCRdb's copy carries only in-frame clones and drops some. The data contain roughly 120,000 clones, 70% to 80% of them singletons. The sequenced material came from PBMCs. These receptors were collected from a young woman in good health and CMV-seronegative.

The chain recombines TRBV6-1 with TRBJ1-1, with 8 bases that match TRBD1. The CDR3 has 15 residues. Per the germline V gene, CDR1 is MNHNS and CDR2 is SASEGT. V dropped 5 bases and J dropped 0; count of bases not matched to a gene: 5. CDR3 sequence reads: CASSPDRGLNTEAFF. The DNA for the CDR3 is TGTGCCAGCAGTCCTGACAGGGGACTGAACACTGAAGCTTTCTTT.

The chain has TRBV7-2 and TRBJ1-1; possibly TRBD1 for D (6 bases). Deletions cut 1 base from V and 6 bases from J, with 18 bases between. This CDR3 has 16 residues. Germline V gives CDR1 SGHTA, CDR2 FQGNSA. CDR3 loop: CASSLVGGLAGSEAFF. CDR3 sequence (DNA): TGTGCCAGCAGCTTAGTTGGGGGCCTGGCCGGGTCTGAAGCTTTCTTT.

The chain recombines TRBV7-6 with TRBJ1-5; 9 bases are shared with TRBD1. With 4 bases clipped from V and 5 bases from J, the junction kept 3 bases outside the gene matches. The V gene's germline CDR1 is SGHVS and CDR2 FNYEAQ. CDR3 length: 14 amino acids. CDR3 nucleotides: TGTGCCAGCAGCTCCGGGACAGGGTATCAGCCCCAGCATTTT. As protein: CASSSGTGYQPQHF.

This clone turned up a few times. This rearrangement joins TRBV5-4 to TRBJ1-2, with TRBD1 identical over 7 bases. J lost 4 bases, V lost 0 bases, and 3 bases had no gene match. Germline CDR1 and CDR2: SGHNT and YYREEE (reference sequence). There are 14 residues in the CDR3. The CDR3 region is CASSLDRGSYGYTF. CDR3 coding DNA: TGTGCCAGCAGCTTGGACAGGGGATCCTATGGCTACACCTTC. Full variable domain (remainder filled in from reference TRBV5-4 and TRBJ1-2): ETGVTQSPTHLIKTRGQQVTLRCSSQSGHNTVSWYQQALGQGPQFIFQYYREEENGRGNFPPRFSGLQFPNYSSELNVNALELDDSALYLCASSLDRGSYGYTFGSGTRLTVV.

The V and J genes are TRBV11-2 and TRBJ1-2; TRBD1 aligns across 7 bases. The CDR3 sequence is 16 residues long. Germline V gives CDR1 SGHAT, CDR2 FQNNGV. V gave up 4 bases and J gave up 1 base; unmatched junction bases: 9. The CDR3 spells CASSSRTGPVNYGYTF. DNA for the CDR3: TGTGCCAGCAGCTCCAGGACAGGTCCCGTTAACTATGGCTACACCTTC. Complete variable domain (other parts from reference TRBV11-2 and TRBJ1-2): EAGVAQSPRYKIIEKRQSVAFWCNPISGHATLYWYQQILGQGPKLLIQFQNNGVVDDSQLPKDRFSAERLKGVDSTLKIQPAKLEDSAVYLCASSSRTGPVNYGYTFGSGTRLTVV.

The chain is built from TRBV9 and TRBJ2-5, with a possible D match to TRBD2 (6 bases). This CDR3 spans 15 amino acids. The germline V gene has CDR1 SGDLS and CDR2 YYNGEE. The V end lost 3 bases, the J end lost 5 bases, and 17 bases lay between the germline ends. CDR3 sequence (DNA): TGTGCCAGCAGCGCTTCGGGACTTAGCTACGAGACCCAGTACTTC. The encoded protein is CASSASGLSYETQYF. Full variable domain (outside the CDR3, taken from reference TRBV9 and TRBJ2-5): DSGVTQTPKHLITATGQRVTLRCSPRSGDLSVYWYQQSLDQGLQFLIQYYNGEERAKGNILERFSAQQFPDLHSELNLSSLELGDSALYFCASSASGLSYETQYFGPGTRLLVL.

V is TRBV20-1 and J is TRBJ1-5; TRBD1 might be the D (5 bases). The CDR3 has 11 amino acids. V gave up 6 bases and J gave up 16 bases, with 19 bases separating them. Germline V gene data show CDR1 as DFQATT and CDR2 as SNEGSKA (reference sequence). The CDR3 DNA follows: TGCAGTGCCGGCAGGGCTTTGAAGGTTCATTTT. Amino acids: CSAGRALKVHF.

The rearrangement joins TRBV13 to TRBJ1-2; 9 nucleotides align to TRBD1. This CDR3 is built from 16 residues. Germline loops: CDR1 PRHDT, CDR2 FYEKMQ (reference sequence). V lost 5 bases, J lost 3 bases, and 10 bases stayed unmatched. The chain's CDR3 is CASSLDSGTGYYGYTF. CDR3 DNA: TGTGCCAGCAGCCTAGACTCCGGGACAGGGTACTATGGCTACACCTTC.

V gene TRBV4-1 combines with J gene TRBJ2-1; 9 bases agree with TRBD1. The CDR3 has 15 amino acids. Per the germline V gene, CDR1 is MGHRA and CDR2 is YSYEKL. V shed 1 base and J 12 bases; nucleotides not matched to a gene: 10. In DNA form, the CDR3 reads TGCGCCAGCAGCCAAGGCCTGGGACAGGGCGTGGGGCAGTTCTTC. This encodes CASSQGLGQGVGQFF.

This clone was observed a handful of times. The V gene is TRBV30, the J gene TRBJ2-1; 12 nucleotides line up with TRBD2. The CDR3 has 15 residues. The V gene's germline CDR1 is GTSNPN and CDR2 SVGIG (reference sequence). V lost 0 bases, J lost 6 bases, and 3 bases stayed unmatched. The DNA of the CDR3 is TGTGCCTGGAGTGTCCTAGCGGGGGGGCCCAATGAGCAGTTCTTC. It translates to CAWSVLAGGPNEQFF.

A few counts support this clone. The chain carries TRBV7-2 and TRBJ1-1; D may be TRBD1 (6 bases). Trimming stripped 2 bases from V and 0 bases from J, with 10 bases between. This CDR3 is built from 15 residues. The germline V gene has CDR1 SGHTA and CDR2 FQGNSA. CDR3 nucleotides: TGTGCCAGCAGCTTACTGGGGGCTATGAACACTGAAGCTTTCTTT. Its translation: CASSLLGAMNTEAFF.

This clone has a single count. This rearrangement joins TRBV28 to TRBJ2-7, with a tentative D call TRBD2 (7 bases). V lost 3 bases and J lost 7, with 16 bases in between. This CDR3 comprises 14 residues. Germline V lookup: CDR1 MDHEN, CDR2 SYDVKM. This CDR3 is CASSFAGAQLEQYF. The CDR3 DNA is TGTGCCAGCAGTTTCGCGGGGGCGCAACTAGAGCAGTACTTC.

CDR3 coding DNA: TGTGCCAGCAGCTTCACAGGGTCTGGCGCTGAAGCTTTCTTT. Its translation is CASSFTGSGAEAFF. This chain uses TRBV5-5 with TRBJ1-1; the D gene is possibly TRBD1 (6 bases). V lost 2 bases and J 6 bases, leaving 14 bases between the germline ends. Germline CDR1 reads SGHKS; CDR2 reads YYEKEE (reference sequence). The length of the CDR3 is 14 residues.

This sequence joins TRBV2 and TRBJ1-1; TRBD1 matches at 8 bases. The V segment lost 6 bases and the J segment 2 bases; nucleotides outside the gene matches: 8. Per germline, CDR1 SNHLY and CDR2 FYNNEI. The CDR3 spans 15 residues. This CDR3 is CASRVTRGLNTEAFF. The CDR3 DNA reads as TGTGCCAGCAGAGTAACCAGGGGGCTTAACACTGAAGCTTTCTTT.